This T cell receptor (beta chain) was found in a study of T cell changes during pregnancy in multiple sclerosis. V was pared by 2 bases and J by 0 bases, with 18 bases between. The CDR3 runs 18 residues. Germline V gene data show CDR1 as KGHSH and CDR2 as LQKENI. The assay was immunoSEQ multiplex PCR, and TCRdb's table has in-frame clones only and misses some. In the table there are tens of thousands of clones, approximately 91% of which are singletons. The sample was peripheral blood, taken before pregnancy. The chain couples TRBV18 to TRBJ2-3; tentatively, D is TRBD2 (5 bases). This clonotype was sampled from a female donor with multiple sclerosis, enrolled in a pregnancy study. In nucleotides, the CDR3 is TGTGCCAGCTCACCAGTCCTGACTATCGACACTAGCACAGATACGCAGTATTTT. Amino acid sequence: CASSPVLTIDTSTDTQYF.